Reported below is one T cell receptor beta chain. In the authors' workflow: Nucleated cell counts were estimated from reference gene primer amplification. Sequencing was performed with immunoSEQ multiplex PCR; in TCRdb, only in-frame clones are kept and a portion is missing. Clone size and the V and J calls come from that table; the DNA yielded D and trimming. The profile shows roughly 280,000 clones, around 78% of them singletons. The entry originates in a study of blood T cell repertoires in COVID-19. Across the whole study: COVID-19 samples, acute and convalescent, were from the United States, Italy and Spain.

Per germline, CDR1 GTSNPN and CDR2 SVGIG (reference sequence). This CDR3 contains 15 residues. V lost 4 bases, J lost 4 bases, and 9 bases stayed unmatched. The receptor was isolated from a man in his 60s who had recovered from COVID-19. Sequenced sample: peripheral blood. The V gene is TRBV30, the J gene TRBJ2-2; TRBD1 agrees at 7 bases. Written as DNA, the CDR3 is TGTGCCTGGAAAGGAAGGACAGGACTCACCGGGGAGCTGTTTTTT. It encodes CAWKGRTGLTGELFF.